This T cell receptor beta chain was retrieved from a study of shared clonotypes between healthy human individuals. Findings and caveats of the study: Naive subsets generally exceeded memory subsets in estimated richness. Depth was large, yet rarefaction showed that sorted-subset sequencing was incomplete.

Comments on this clone: Its antigen is not known.

Approximately 210 ng DNA, tens of thousands of T cell genomes, went into each sorted-subset replicate PCR. Clones were sequenced by immunoSEQ multiplex PCR, and TCRdb holds only the in-frame ones, with some missing. The profile shows 650,000 to 800,000 clones, under 95% of them singletons. CD45RO-negative CD8 cells positively selected for CCR7 made up the naive population, which excluded terminally differentiated effector memory CD45RA+ cells. V lost 7 bases to trimming and J lost 10 bases, with 19 bases between them. CDR1 is MDHEN, CDR2 SYDVKM, per germline. The CDR3 is 13 residues long. This receptor was taken from a man in his thirties or forties in good health. The sequenced sample consisted of naive CD8+ T cells sorted from blood. V usage is TRBV28 and J usage is TRBJ1-1, with D maybe TRBD1 (5 bases). CDR3 bases: TGTGCCAGCACCACTTGGGGGGGGTTGAGAGCTTTCTTT. It translates to CASTTWGGLRAFF.